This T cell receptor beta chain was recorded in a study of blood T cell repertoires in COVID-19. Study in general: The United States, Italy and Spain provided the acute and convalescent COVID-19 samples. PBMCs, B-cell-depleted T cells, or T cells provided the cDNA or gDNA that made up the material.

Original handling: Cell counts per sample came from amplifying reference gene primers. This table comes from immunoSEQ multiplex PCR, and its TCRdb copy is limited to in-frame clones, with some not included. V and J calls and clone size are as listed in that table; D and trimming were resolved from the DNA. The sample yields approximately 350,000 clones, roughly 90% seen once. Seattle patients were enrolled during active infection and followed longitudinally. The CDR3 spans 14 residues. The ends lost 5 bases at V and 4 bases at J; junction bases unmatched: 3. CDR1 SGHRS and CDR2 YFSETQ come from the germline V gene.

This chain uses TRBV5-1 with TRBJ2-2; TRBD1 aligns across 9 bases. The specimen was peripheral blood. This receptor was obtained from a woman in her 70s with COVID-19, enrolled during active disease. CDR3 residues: CASRGGQGTGELFF. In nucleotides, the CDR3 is TGCGCCAGCAGAGGGGGACAGGGCACCGGGGAGCTGTTTTTT.